These 5 T cell receptor beta chains were sequenced from one sample in a study of blood T cell repertoires in COVID-19. The data were produced by immunoSEQ multiplex PCR, yet TCRdb's version contains in-frame clones alone and is incomplete. The data contain more than 95,000 clones, about 90% of them singletons. Sequenced material: peripheral blood. These receptors all come from a human donor in a cohort sampled during active COVID-19.

The chain combines TRBV3-1 (or the pseudogene TRBV3-2) with TRBJ2-2; D is unclear. Germline V gives CDR1 LGHDT, CDR2 YNNKEL (reference sequence). The V end was cut by 0 bases, the J end by 3 bases, with 5 bases between. The CDR3 runs to 14 residues. This CDR3 reads CASSQDQDTGELFF. In DNA, the CDR3 is TGTGCCAGCAGCCAAGATCAGGACACCGGGGAGCTGTTTTTT.

The DNA of the CDR3 is TGTGCCACCAGCCGGGACAGGAGGTCCGAGCAGTACTTC. Its protein product is CATSRDRRSEQYF. The V call is TRBV24-1, the J call TRBJ2-7, with 8 bases matching TRBD1. The CDR3 covers 13 residues. J was trimmed by 6 bases and V by 7 bases; bases with no gene match: 7. From germline, CDR1 is KGHDR and CDR2 SFDVKD.

The table lists this clone with a few counts. The chain has TRBV10-2 and TRBJ2-3, with D maybe TRBD1 (6 bases). Between the trimmed V and J ends, which lost 8 bases and 0 bases, there was a span of 9 bases. This CDR3 contains 13 residues. The V gene's germline CDR1 is WSHSY and CDR2 SAAADI. CDR3 loop: CASGTQSTDTQYF. In DNA, the CDR3 is TGCGCCAGCGGGACACAAAGCACAGATACGCAGTATTTT.

The V and J genes are TRBV19 and TRBJ1-5; the match to TRBD1 covers 7 bases. With 11 bases clipped from V and 2 bases from J, the junction kept 3 bases outside the gene matches. The CDR3 is 12 residues long. CDR1 is LNHDA, CDR2 SQIVND, per germline (reference sequence). The CDR3 spells CASGQGNQPQHF. CDR3 in DNA: TGTGCCTCCGGACAGGGCAATCAGCCCCAGCATTTT.

The chain joins TRBV5-8 to TRBJ1-2, with 7 positions matching TRBD1. The CDR3 is made up of 13 amino acids. CDR1 and CDR2 (germline): SGHTS, YDEGEE. V lost 0 bases to trimming and J lost 8 bases; unmatched junction nucleotides: 4. The CDR3 nucleotides are TGTGCCAGCAGCTTGGGACAGGGCGCGGGCTACACCTTC. Encoded protein: CASSLGQGAGYTF.